A single sample gave rise to the 25 T cell receptor beta chains below, sequenced in a study of CD8 T cells in Susac syndrome. Reverse transcription used about 0.45 to 1 ug RNA and random hexamers. TCRdb itself ran the immunoSEQ multiplex PCR reads through MiXCR, one entry per CDR3 protein. The table shows some 260,000 distinct CDR3 sequences, with about 93% occurring only once. The specimen was CD4+ T cells from PBMCs. The receptor set was obtained from a human donor with multiple sclerosis.

This clonotype was detected once. The chain has TRBV7-2 and TRBJ1-2, with TRBD1 as a possible D gene (6 bases). CDR1 is SGHTA and CDR2 is FQGNSA in the germline V gene. The CDR3 has 15 amino acids. V lost 5 bases to trimming and J lost 0 bases, with 13 bases between them. CDR3 in amino acids: CASSPRTATNYGYTF. CDR3 coding DNA: TGTGCCAGCAGCCCGCGGACAGCGACTAACTATGGCTACACCTTC.

This sequence joins TRBV27 and TRBJ2-7; 10 bases agree with TRBD1. The germline CDR1 and CDR2 sequences are MNHEY and SMNVEV (reference sequence). V lost 5 bases and J lost 4; bases outside the gene matches: 8. The CDR3 is 15 residues long. CDR3 loop: CASSPRTGGLYEQYF. DNA of the CDR3: TGTGCCAGCAGTCCCCGGACAGGGGGGCTGTACGAGCAGTACTTC.

The rearrangement joins TRBV19 to TRBJ1-1; D is ambiguous. Germline V gene data show CDR1 as LNHDA and CDR2 as SQIVND (reference sequence). This CDR3 comprises 14 residues. V was pared by 7 bases and J by 6 bases, with 18 bases between. The CDR3 here is CASITSGYRAEAFF. CDR3 sequence (DNA): TGTGCCAGTATCACCTCGGGGTATAGGGCTGAAGCTTTCTTT.

The V call is TRBV18, the J call TRBJ1-1, with 8 positions matching TRBD1. This CDR3 spans 14 amino acids. V gave up 5 bases and J gave up 1 base; unmatched junction bases: 3. Germline CDR1 reads KGHSH; CDR2 reads LQKENI. The CDR3 region is CASSLGQANTEAFF. The CDR3 DNA is TGTGCCAGCTCATTGGGACAGGCGAACACTGAAGCTTTCTTT.

The rearrangement joins TRBV19 to TRBJ2-3; 11 nucleotides line up with TRBD2. From germline, CDR1 is LNHDA and CDR2 SQIVND (reference sequence). The CDR3 consists of 15 residues. Losses at the gene ends were 5 bases for V and 9 bases for J; bases not matched to a gene: 10. The CDR3 DNA reads TGTGCCAGTAGTCCCGGGACTAGCGGCCGGGGGACGCAGTATTTT. Protein sequence: CASSPGTSGRGTQYF.

This chain connects TRBV11-3 to TRBJ2-1, with TRBD2 identical over 11 bases. CDR1 and CDR2 (germline): SGHNT, YENEEA. V was pared by 4 bases and J by 6 bases, with 2 bases of the junction left unmatched. The CDR3 extends over 14 amino acids. The CDR3 is CASSSTSGVNEQFF. In DNA, the CDR3 is TGTGCCAGCAGCTCGACTAGCGGGGTCAATGAGCAGTTCTTC.

This rearrangement joins TRBV2 to TRBJ2-1; 8 bases fit TRBD2. The CDR3 consists of 16 residues. The junction had 15 bases not matched to a gene; V was cut back by 5 bases and J by 9 bases. The germline V gene has CDR1 SNHLY and CDR2 FYNNEI. The CDR3 DNA follows: TGTGCCAGCAGTCGCGGGCTAGCGGGCATGCAGGGTGAGCAGTTCTTC. It translates to CASSRGLAGMQGEQFF.

This rearrangement joins TRBV6-4 to TRBJ2-6, with 7 nucleotides matching TRBD1. The CDR3 sequence is 15 residues long. The junction had 5 bases not matched to a gene; V was cut back by 6 bases and J by 3 bases. Germline V gives CDR1 MRHNA, CDR2 SNTAGT. The CDR3 protein is CASSRGYGGANVLTF. DNA for the CDR3: TGTGCCAGCAGCAGGGGGTACGGTGGGGCCAACGTCCTGACTTTC.

The J gene is TRBJ2-1, the V gene TRBV5-4; 15 bases are a match to TRBD2. This CDR3 is 16 amino acids long. V lost 8 bases and J lost 4; bases outside the gene matches: 7. Germline V lookup: CDR1 SGHNT, CDR2 YYREEE (reference sequence). The CDR3 sequence: CASRTSGRATYNEQFF. The CDR3 DNA follows: TGTGCCAGTCGGACTAGCGGGAGGGCGACATACAATGAGCAGTTCTTC. The complete variable domain, with remaining parts taken from reference TRBV5-4 and TRBJ2-1, reads ETGVTQSPTHLIKTRGQQVTLRCSSQSGHNTVSWYQQALGQGPQFIFQYYREEENGRGNFPPRFSGLQFPNYSSELNVNALELDDSALYLCASRTSGRATYNEQFFGPGTRLTVL.

The gene calls are TRBV30 and TRBJ1-2; D possibly corresponds to TRBD1 (6 bases). The CDR3 loop spans 14 amino acids. Trimming shortened V by 4 bases and J by 7 bases, and 19 bases separated the two germline ends. Germline V gene lookup returns CDR1 GTSNPN and CDR2 SVGIG (reference sequence). The CDR3 spells CAWTLLQGVGGYTF. The CDR3 DNA reads TGTGCCTGGACTCTGTTACAGGGCGTAGGTGGCTACACCTTC.

The chain employs TRBV20-1 and TRBJ1-2, with D possibly matching TRBD1 (6 bases). The CDR3 contains 13 residues. The germline V and J ends were trimmed by 6 bases and 4 bases, with 15 bases remaining between them. Looked up from germline, CDR1 is DFQATT and CDR2 is SNEGSKA (reference sequence). DNA for the CDR3: TGCAGTGCCACAACGTTACAGGGCTATGGCTACACCTTC. Protein product: CSATTLQGYGYTF.

This clonotype was seen once. The chain uses TRBV15 and TRBJ1-5, with D uncertain. The CDR3 runs to 15 residues. V lost 5 bases to trimming and J lost 5 bases, with 16 bases between them. Germline V gene lookup returns CDR1 LNHNV and CDR2 YYDKDF (reference sequence). The CDR3, as DNA: TGTGCCACCAGCCGAAGCGAGGGAGACCATCAGCCCCAGCATTTT. The encoded protein is CATSRSEGDHQPQHF.

This chain connects TRBV6-5 to TRBJ2-1; D gene ambiguous. The V and J ends lost 9 bases and 13 bases respectively, with 13 bases between them. The CDR3 runs 10 residues. CDR1 MNHEY and CDR2 SVGAGI come from the germline V gene. The CDR3 nucleotides read TGTGCCAGGAGACGGCAGGATCAGTTCTTC. This sequence encodes CARRRQDQFF.

The chain carries TRBV7-9 and TRBJ2-1; D remains unclear. The CDR3 has 11 residues. CDR1 is SEHNR, CDR2 FQNEAQ, per germline (reference sequence). Trimming removed 4 bases from V and 8 bases from J, with 6 bases in between. The CDR3 is CASSSGDEQFF. In DNA, the CDR3 is TGTGCCAGCAGCTCAGGCGATGAGCAGTTCTTC.

The chain joins TRBV20-1 to TRBJ1-2; D is possibly TRBD1 (6 bases). CDR1 is DFQATT and CDR2 is SNEGSKA in the germline V gene (reference sequence). Trimming removed 0 bases at V and 6 bases at J, with 11 bases between. The CDR3 length is 13 residues. The CDR3 DNA sequence: TGCAGTGCTAGAGATCGACAGGAAAATGGCTACACCTTC. Translating gives CSARDRQENGYTF.

The rearrangement uses TRBV20-1 and TRBJ2-5, with D possibly matching TRBD1 (6 bases). The V and J ends lost 3 bases and 1 base respectively, with 24 bases between them. The CDR3 loop spans 18 amino acids. Germline V gene sequence: CDR1 DFQATT, CDR2 SNEGSKA (reference sequence). The CDR3 DNA follows: TGCAGTGCTAGGCGCCCGACCGAGGGACAAAATTTCCAAGAGACCCAGTACTTC. This codes for CSARRPTEGQNFQETQYF.

The chain has TRBV2 and TRBJ1-1; 9 bases match TRBD1. CDR1 is SNHLY and CDR2 is FYNNEI in the germline V gene. The CDR3 totals 14 residues. The V and J ends lost 5 bases and 5 bases, in that order; junction bases with no gene match: 6. The CDR3 loop is CASSNRGLGTEAFF. DNA for the CDR3: TGTGCCAGCAGTAACAGGGGGCTGGGGACTGAAGCTTTCTTT.

The CDR3 loop reads CATRAGPSTGELFF. The CDR3 nucleotides read TGTGCCACCAGGGCAGGGCCGAGCACCGGGGAGCTGTTTTTT. The rearrangement uses TRBV15 and TRBJ2-2; D possibly corresponds to TRBD1 (5 bases). V was pared by 6 bases and J by 4 bases, with 12 bases between. CDR1 and CDR2 (germline): LNHNV, YYDKDF (reference sequence). This CDR3 contains 14 residues.

This sequence joins TRBV5-1 and TRBJ2-7; D remains ambiguous. The germline V and J ends were trimmed by 6 bases and 2 bases, with 12 bases remaining between them. CDR1 and CDR2 from the germline V gene are SGHRS and YFSETQ. The CDR3 extends over 13 amino acids. The CDR3 nucleotides read TGCGCCAGCAAGAATAGCCCTGCCTACGAGCAGTACTTC. It specifies CASKNSPAYEQYF. Full variable domain (outside the CDR3, taken from reference TRBV5-1 and TRBJ2-7): KAGVTQTPRYLIKTRGQQVTLSCSPISGHRSVSWYQQTPGQGLQFLFEYFSETQRNKGNFPGRFSGRQFSNSRSEMNVSTLELGDSALYLCASKNSPAYEQYFGPGTRLTVT.

CDR3 protein: CASSPQGTGDNEQYF. CDR3 DNA: TGCGCCAGCAGCCCGCAGGGGACAGGGGATAACGAGCAGTACTTC. The chain has TRBV5-1 and TRBJ2-7; 10 nucleotides align to TRBD1. Germline V gene sequence: CDR1 SGHRS, CDR2 YFSETQ. The CDR3 loop spans 15 amino acids. After removal of 4 bases from V and 5 bases from J, the junction contained 9 bases not matched to a gene.

The chain carries TRBV12-3 or TRBV12-4 and TRBJ2-5; 11 nucleotides match TRBD2. There are 15 residues in the CDR3. J gave up 2 bases and V 5 bases, and 4 bases lay outside the gene matches. CDR3 loop: CASSQLAGVQETQYF. The DNA of the CDR3 is TGTGCCAGCAGTCAACTAGCGGGGGTACAAGAGACCCAGTACTTC.

About this clonotype itself: The germline gene is not matched at one end of the junction; a read error may be the cause. The rearrangement joins TRBV29-1 to TRBJ2-5; 10 bases align to TRBD1. The germline CDR1 and CDR2 sequences are SQVTM and ANQGSEA. The CDR3 is 13 residues long. CDR3 protein: CSVAGTGEETRYF. The DNA for the CDR3 is TGCAGCGTGGCCGGGACAGGGGAGGAGACCCGGTACTTC.

The rearrangement links TRBV12-3 or TRBV12-4 to TRBJ1-1; D not resolved. The CDR3 is 14 amino acids. V lost 5 bases to trimming and J lost 6 bases, with 16 bases between them. CDR3 sequence: CASSLTVGRAEAFF. The CDR3 DNA reads TGTGCCAGCAGTCTCACCGTGGGGAGAGCTGAAGCTTTCTTT.

The chain carries TRBV6-5 and TRBJ2-1; D uncertain. V shed 6 bases and J shed 10 bases, with 10 bases lying between them. This CDR3 has 11 residues. Germline V gene data show CDR1 as MNHEY and CDR2 as SVGAGI. CDR3 nucleotides: TGTGCCAGCAGCTACATGGGGGAGCAGTTCTTC. Translation gives CASSYMGEQFF.

The chain links TRBV30 to TRBJ2-7; a weak D match, TRBD1 (6 bases). The germline V and J ends were trimmed by 3 bases and 6 bases, with 15 bases remaining between them. CDR3 length: 13 residues. Germline-derived CDR1 and CDR2 are GTSNPN and SVGIG (reference sequence). For the CDR3, the DNA is TGTGCCTGGAGACATAAGGGGGTTGGCGAGCAGTACTTC. Translation: CAWRHKGVGEQYF. Filled out from reference TRBV30 and TRBJ2-7, the complete variable domain reads SQTIHQWPATLVQPVGSPLSLECTVEGTSNPNLYWYRQAAGRGLQLLFYSVGIGQISSEVPQNLSASRPQDRQFILSSKKLLLSDSGFYLCAWRHKGVGEQYFGPGTRLTVT.